These T cell receptor beta chains were read from a single sample in a study of naive and memory T cell subsets. In TCRdb, the 5' RACE reads were re-called with MiXCR into one record per CDR3 protein. The sample yields about 48,000 distinct CDR3 sequences, approximately 4.5% seen once. These receptor sequences come from a female donor in good health. Both conserved end residues are part of each CDR3.

j_call v_call cdr3_aa
TRBJ2-3 TRBV5-6 CASSSRTGDTQYF
TRBJ2-5 TRBV4-3 CASSQNTPRSSGKETQYF
TRBJ1-2 TRBV2 CASRPPGQGVGYTF
TRBJ1-6 TRBV20-1 CSARGGRERGPGRNSPLHF
TRBJ2-7 TRBV20-1 CSARAGTSPNYEQYF
TRBJ2-1 TRBV29-1 CSVVLYNEQFF
TRBJ2-5 TRBV27 CASSTGTFQETQYF
TRBJ2-3 TRBV7-2 CASSQSTDTQYF
TRBJ2-7 TRBV29-1 CSVEVQDRGLGEQYF
TRBJ2-7 TRBV20-1 CSARQGNGIPEQYF
TRBJ2-7 TRBV27 CASSLSSGHEQYF
TRBJ1-6 TRBV7-2 CASSLSGRFPNSPLHF
TRBJ2-7 TRBV2 CASSVAVTSYEQYF
TRBJ1-4 TRBV4-1 CASTVGESEKLFF
TRBJ2-2 TRBV7-9 CASSLPEPVRTGELFF